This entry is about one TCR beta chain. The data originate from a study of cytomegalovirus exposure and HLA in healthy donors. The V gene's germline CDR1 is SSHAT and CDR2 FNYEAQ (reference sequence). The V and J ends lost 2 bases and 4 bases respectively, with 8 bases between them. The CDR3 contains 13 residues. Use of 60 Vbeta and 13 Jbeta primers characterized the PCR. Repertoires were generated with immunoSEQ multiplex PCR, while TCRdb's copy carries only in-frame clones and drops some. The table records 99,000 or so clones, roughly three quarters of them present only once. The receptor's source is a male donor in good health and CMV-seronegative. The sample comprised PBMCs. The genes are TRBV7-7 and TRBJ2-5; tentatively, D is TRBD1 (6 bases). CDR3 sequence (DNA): TGTGCCAGCAGCTTACACAGGGCAGAGACCCAGTACTTC. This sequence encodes CASSLHRAETQYF.